This record concerns one T cell receptor beta chain sequence. The data originate from a study of shared clonotypes between healthy human individuals. Positively selected for CCR7, the CD45RO-negative cells used as naive CD8 cells excluded terminally differentiated effector memory CD45RA+ cells. Libraries were prepared by immunoSEQ multiplex PCR; TCRdb keeps only in-frame clonotypes and omits some of them. Counted here are hundreds of thousands of clones, roughly 92% occurring once; the ten biggest clones make up around 24%. Sequencing input: naive CD8+ T cells sorted from blood. This TCR was recovered from a young man in good health.

The CDR3 bases are TGCAGCGTTGACGGCACTGAAGCTTTCTTT. Translation gives CSVDGTEAFF. The chain joins TRBV29-1 to TRBJ1-1; D gene ambiguous. This CDR3 has 10 amino acids. Looked up from germline, CDR1 is SQVTM and CDR2 is ANQGSEA. Trimming pared 3 bases from V and 4 bases from J, leaving 3 bases between.